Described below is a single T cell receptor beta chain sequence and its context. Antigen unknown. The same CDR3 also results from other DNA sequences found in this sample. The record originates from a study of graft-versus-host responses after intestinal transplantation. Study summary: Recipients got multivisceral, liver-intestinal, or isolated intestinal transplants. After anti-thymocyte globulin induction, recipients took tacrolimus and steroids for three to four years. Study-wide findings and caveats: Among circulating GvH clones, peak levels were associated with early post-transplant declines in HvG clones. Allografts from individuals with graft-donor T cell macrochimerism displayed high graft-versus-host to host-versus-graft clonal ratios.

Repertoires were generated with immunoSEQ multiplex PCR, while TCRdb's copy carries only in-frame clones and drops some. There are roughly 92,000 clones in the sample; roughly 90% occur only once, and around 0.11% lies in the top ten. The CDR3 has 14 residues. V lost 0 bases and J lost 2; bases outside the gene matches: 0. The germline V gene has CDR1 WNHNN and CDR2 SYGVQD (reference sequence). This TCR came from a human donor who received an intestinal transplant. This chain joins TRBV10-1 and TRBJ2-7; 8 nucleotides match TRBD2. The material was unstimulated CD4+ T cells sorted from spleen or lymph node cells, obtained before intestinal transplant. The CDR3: CASSESSGAYEQYF. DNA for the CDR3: TGCGCCAGCAGTGAGTCTAGCGGGGCCTACGAGCAGTACTTC.